Shown below are 17 T cell receptor beta chains from a single sample sequenced in a study of blood T cell repertoires in COVID-19. This table comes from immunoSEQ multiplex PCR, and its TCRdb copy is limited to in-frame clones, with some not included. The repertoire holds approximately 94,000 clones, with 84% as singletons. Sequencing used peripheral blood. The receptors come from a human donor in a cohort sampled during active COVID-19.

The chain employs TRBV13 and TRBJ1-1; 7 nucleotides match TRBD1. The germline gives CDR1 PRHDT, CDR2 FYEKMQ (reference sequence). V dropped 4 bases and J dropped 5; count of bases not matched to a gene: 13. There are 16 residues in the CDR3. The CDR3 DNA sequence: TGTGCCAGCAGCTCCGTCGCCCTGACAGGGAGTACTGAAGCTTTCTTT. Translation gives CASSSVALTGSTEAFF.

The J gene is TRBJ1-4, the V gene TRBV5-8; D may be TRBD1 (5 bases). The germline V gene has CDR1 SGHTS and CDR2 YDEGEE. This CDR3 contains 14 residues. V was cut by 4 bases and J by 8 bases, with 15 bases left in between. For the CDR3, the DNA is TGTGCCAGCAGCCTCCCGGGCGGGGGGGAAAAACTGTTTTTT. Its protein is CASSLPGGGEKLFF.

The rearrangement joins TRBV6-5 to TRBJ1-2; 11 nucleotides match TRBD1. CDR3 length: 14 residues. Germline assignment: CDR1 MNHEY and CDR2 SVGAGI. The V and J ends lost 2 bases and 10 bases, in that order; junction bases with no gene match: 6. CDR3 sequence reads: CASSYTGQGADYTF. CDR3 DNA: TGTGCCAGCAGTTACACCGGACAGGGGGCAGACTACACCTTC.

The chain links TRBV7-6 to TRBJ2-3; no definite D call. V was shortened by 3 bases and J by 6 bases, with 7 bases between the two germline ends. The CDR3 has 12 amino acids. In germline, CDR1 is SGHVS, CDR2 FNYEAQ. This CDR3 is CASSFSADTQYF. CDR3 sequence (DNA): TGTGCCAGCAGCTTCAGCGCCGATACGCAGTATTTT.

The rearrangement links TRBV19 to TRBJ1-5; D call uncertain. This CDR3 has 14 amino acids. Germline CDR1 reads LNHDA; CDR2 reads SQIVND (reference sequence). The germline V and J ends were trimmed by 6 bases and 5 bases, with 14 bases remaining between them. The CDR3 sequence is CASRASEGYQPQHF. CDR3 sequence (DNA): TGTGCCAGTAGGGCATCAGAGGGATATCAGCCCCAGCATTTT.

The chain links TRBV5-5 to TRBJ2-1; TRBD2 aligns across 12 bases. With 1 base clipped from V and 10 bases from J, the junction kept 9 bases outside the gene matches. CDR1 and CDR2 (germline): SGHKS, YYEKEE (reference sequence). CDR3 length equals 16 residues. The CDR3 nucleotides are TGTGCCAGCAGCTTGATTTCTAGCGGGGGGGCCATCGAGCAGTTCTTC. This sequence encodes CASSLISSGGAIEQFF.

CDR3 protein: CASSAGFYGYTF. The CDR3 coding sequence is TGTGCCAGCAGCGCGGGATTCTATGGCTACACCTTC. V usage is TRBV11-1 and J usage is TRBJ1-2, with D hard to call. The CDR3 runs 12 residues. The ends were cut back, 5 bases at V and 4 bases at J, with 8 bases in the middle. The germline V gene has CDR1 SGHAT and CDR2 FQDESV (reference sequence).

The chain recombines TRBV18 with TRBJ2-5; D possibly corresponds to TRBD2 (5 bases). The CDR3 spans 16 residues. Trimming took off 3 bases at V and 2 bases at J, with 16 bases between the two ends. CDR1 KGHSH and CDR2 LQKENI come from the germline V gene. The CDR3 region has the DNA TGTGCCAGCTCACCGCAAAGTGGACGGAGGCAAGAGACCCAGTACTTC. It translates to CASSPQSGRRQETQYF. Full variable domain (outside the CDR3, taken from reference TRBV18 and TRBJ2-5): NAGVMQNPRHLVRRRGQEARLRCSPMKGHSHVYWYRQLPEEGLKFMVYLQKENIIDESGMPKERFSAEFPKEGPSILRIQQVVRGDSAAYFCASSPQSGRRQETQYFGPGTRLLVL.

The genes are TRBV7-6 and TRBJ2-7, with D possibly matching TRBD2 (6 bases). The V end was cut by 5 bases, the J end by 6 bases, with 26 bases between. Germline V gives CDR1 SGHVS, CDR2 FNYEAQ. The CDR3 length is 17 residues. The CDR3 DNA reads as TGTGCCAGCAGCCGACCGGGGTTCATGGCGGGGACTCTCGAGCAGTACTTC. Encoded protein: CASSRPGFMAGTLEQYF.

The gene calls are TRBV5-1 and TRBJ2-2; TRBD2 aligns across 11 bases. V dropped 0 bases and J dropped 4; count of bases not matched to a gene: 8. CDR1 is SGHRS, CDR2 YFSETQ, per germline. The CDR3 has 18 residues. The CDR3 nucleotides are TGCGCCAGCAGCTTGGTTGGGCTAGCGGGAGGAAGCACCGGGGAGCTGTTTTTT. This translates into CASSLVGLAGGSTGELFF.

The J gene is TRBJ2-3, the V gene TRBV7-2, with a possible D match to TRBD2 (5 bases). This CDR3 comprises 14 residues. The germline CDR1 and CDR2 sequences are SGHTA and FQGNSA. Trimming stripped 0 bases from V and 10 bases from J, with 14 bases between. The CDR3 reads CASSLASGPEAQYF. The CDR3 DNA reads TGTGCCAGCAGCTTAGCGAGTGGCCCGGAGGCGCAGTATTTT.

The gene calls are TRBV24-1 and TRBJ2-2, with 11 bases identical to TRBD1. Per the germline V gene, CDR1 is KGHDR and CDR2 is SFDVKD. This CDR3 has 15 amino acids. Trimming at V came to 6 bases and at J to 5 bases, leaving 4 bases not matched to a gene. The CDR3 DNA reads as TGTGCCACCAGTCTAGGACAGGGGGCGACCGGGGAGCTGTTTTTT. Translating gives CATSLGQGATGELFF.

The gene calls are TRBV18 and TRBJ1-4; no definite D call. This CDR3 spans 15 amino acids. Germline lookup yields CDR1 KGHSH and CDR2 LQKENI. V lost 2 bases and J 8 bases, leaving 15 bases between the germline ends. The CDR3 sequence: CASSPNPPSREKLFF. The CDR3 bases are TGTGCCAGCTCACCAAACCCTCCATCGAGGGAAAAACTGTTTTTT.

The genes are TRBV12-5 and TRBJ2-5; D perhaps matches TRBD2 (6 bases). From germline, CDR1 is LGHNT and CDR2 FRNRAP. The length of the CDR3 is 12 residues. V was cut by 6 bases and J by 4 bases, with 9 bases left in between. The CDR3, as DNA: TGTGCTAGTGGCGGGAGCGGAGAGACCCAGTACTTC. It yields the protein CASGGSGETQYF.

The chain carries TRBV6-5 and TRBJ2-3, with D possibly TRBD2 on 5 matching bases. The CDR3 loop spans 13 amino acids. Germline values: CDR1 MNHEY, CDR2 SVGAGI. The V gene lost 7 bases and the J gene lost 1 base, with 9 bases spanning the gap. The CDR3 DNA is TGTGCCAGCACAGTGGGAGGCACAGATACGCAGTATTTT. This gives the protein CASTVGGTDTQYF.

The gene calls are TRBV7-8 and TRBJ2-1; 11 bases align to TRBD2. The CDR3 sequence is 18 residues long. Germline-derived CDR1 and CDR2 are SGHVS and FQNEAQ. V shed 5 bases, J shed 0 bases, and the junction held 9 bases outside the gene matches. This chain's CDR3 is CASSQASGRPSSYNEQFF. The CDR3 region has the DNA TGTGCCAGCAGCCAAGCTAGCGGGAGGCCGAGCTCCTACAATGAGCAGTTCTTC.

The CDR3 DNA follows: TGTGCCAGTTTAGCGGGAGGGCGCACAGATACGCAGTATTTT. This gives the protein CASLAGGRTDTQYF. The V gene is TRBV6-6, the J gene TRBJ2-3; 11 bases map to TRBD2. The trim removed 9 bases at V and 1 base at J, leaving 3 bases unmatched. CDR3 length equals 14 residues. Germline V gives CDR1 MNHNY, CDR2 SVGAGI (reference sequence).